A selection of T cell receptor beta chains follows, all from one sample in a study of blood T cell repertoires in COVID-19. Data came from immunoSEQ multiplex PCR; TCRdb stores just in-frame clones and leaves some out. Of some 130,000 clones listed, 87% are singletons. Sequenced input: peripheral blood. The receptors stem from a man aged 50 or older with active COVID-19. The CDR3 runs from the conserved cysteine through the conserved F or W. The D gene is left open where the match is weak. For some rows the clone size is stated as once, few or many, or as a class when expanded; others skip it.

>TRBJ1-1|TRBV27|few|-
CASSPSLGVPTEAFF
TGTGCCAGCAGTCCCTCCCTAGGGGTGCCCACTGAAGCTTTCTTT
>TRBJ2-5|TRBV2|-|TRBD2
CASKKETVSGGETQYF
TGTGCCAGCAAAAAGGAGACTGTATCGGGGGGAGAGACCCAGTACTTC
>TRBJ1-5|TRBV2|once|-
CASTPGQSNQPQHF
TGTGCCAGCACCCCGGGACAATCTAATCAGCCCCAGCATTTT
>TRBJ1-2|TRBV4-1|-|TRBD1
CASSQTGDFGYTF
TGCGCCAGCAGCCAAACAGGGGACTTTGGCTACACCTTC
>TRBJ1-5|TRBV15|once|-
CATSTEGGGPQHF
TGTGCCACCAGCACCGAGGGAGGTGGGCCCCAGCATTTT
>TRBJ1-2|TRBV5-4|-|TRBD1
CASSLGSGTANYGYTF
TGTGCCAGCAGCTTGGGATCCGGGACAGCAAACTATGGCTACACCTTC
>TRBJ1-5|TRBV19|few|-
CASSPGTIFNQPQHF
TGTGCCAGTAGCCCTGGGACAATATTCAATCAGCCCCAGCATTTT
>TRBJ2-1|TRBV27|-|-
CASSLYSPAGNEQFF
TGTGCCAGCAGTTTATATTCCCCGGCGGGGAATGAGCAGTTCTTC
>TRBJ1-2|TRBV4-1|many|-
CASSQPLEGPRGYTF
TGCGCCAGCAGCCAGCCCCTGGAGGGGCCCCGTGGCTACACCTTC
>TRBJ2-2|TRBV5-4|-|-
CASSLVGGAGTGELFF
TGTGCCAGCAGCTTGGTTGGGGGCGCTGGGACCGGGGAGCTGTTTTTT
>TRBJ2-1|TRBV7-2|-|TRBD2
CASSPQSGGARGEQFF
TGTGCCAGCAGCCCCCAGAGCGGGGGGGCCCGGGGAGAGCAGTTCTTC
>TRBJ1-2|TRBV4-3|-|TRBD1
CASSQGRGLRVYGYTF
TGCGCCAGCAGCCAGGGCAGGGGGCTGAGAGTCTATGGCTACACCTTC
>TRBJ2-2|TRBV7-2|-|-
CASSPSSTGELFF
TGTGCCAGCAGTCCCTCTAGTACCGGGGAGCTGTTTTTT
>TRBJ2-7|TRBV14|-|TRBD2
CASSRGLGSQYF
TGTGCCAGCAGCCGGGGACTAGGGAGCCAGTACTTC
>TRBJ2-6|TRBV7-2|-|-
CASSLRASSGANVLTF
TGTGCCAGCAGCTTGCGGGCCAGCTCTGGGGCCAACGTCCTGACTTTC
>TRBJ2-3|TRBV7-2|-|TRBD2
CASSARGGGFDTQYF
TGTGCCAGCAGCGCCCGCGGGGGGGGATTCGATACGCAGTATTTT
>TRBJ1-2|TRBV20-1|-|-
CSASLTILDGYTF
TGCAGTGCTAGTTTGACAATCTTAGATGGCTACACCTTC
>TRBJ1-5|TRBV4-2|few|TRBD1
CASSQDGTGSQPQHF
TGTGCCAGCAGCCAAGATGGGACAGGGAGTCAGCCCCAGCATTTT
>TRBJ1-6|TRBV9|once|TRBD1
CASSVAGTGASPLHF
TGTGCCAGCAGCGTAGCCGGGACAGGGGCATCACCCCTCCACTTT
>TRBJ1-5|TRBV6-5|-|-
CASSYRETQPQHF
TGTGCCAGCAGTTACCGGGAGACACAGCCCCAGCATTTT
>TRBJ1-6|TRBV6-6|-|-
CASSLTSSPLHF
TGTGCCAGCAGTTTAACCAGTTCACCCCTCCACTTT
>TRBJ2-2|TRBV10-2|few|-
CASRVEARTGELFF
TGCGCCAGCAGGGTGGAGGCGCGGACCGGGGAGCTGTTTTTT